Each of the 9 T cell receptor beta chains below was sequenced from the same sample in a study of cytomegalovirus exposure and HLA in healthy donors. A multiplex PCR was run with 60 Vbeta primers and 13 Jbeta primers. Repertoires were generated with immunoSEQ multiplex PCR, while TCRdb's copy carries only in-frame clones and drops some. Among about 170,000 clones, more than 60% were seen once, and the ten largest hold roughly 2.5%. What was sequenced was PBMCs. These TCRs come from a human donor in good health.

The genes are TRBV5-4 and TRBJ2-6; 8 bases match TRBD2. V dropped 1 base and J dropped 4; count of bases not matched to a gene: 13. The length of the CDR3 is 19 residues. Germline assignment: CDR1 SGHNT and CDR2 YYREEE (reference sequence). Here the CDR3 reads CASSLRTGGGTGGANVLTF. In nucleotides, the CDR3 is TGTGCCAGCAGCTTGAGAACGGGCGGGGGGACGGGCGGGGCCAACGTCCTGACTTTC.

The chain uses TRBV5-6 and TRBJ2-7, with 8 nucleotides matching TRBD2. V shed 4 bases and J 0 bases; nucleotides not matched to a gene: 12. This CDR3 spans 17 amino acids. Germline V CDR1 and CDR2: SGHDT, YYEEEE. CDR3 residues: CASSRGGVGAISYEQYF. The CDR3 DNA reads as TGTGCCAGCAGCCGGGGGGGGGTGGGAGCGATCTCCTACGAGCAGTACTTC.

The chain recombines TRBV12-5 with TRBJ2-5, with D possibly being TRBD1 (6 bases). V dropped 1 base and J dropped 3 bases, with 12 bases sitting between them. There are 15 residues in the CDR3. Germline V gene lookup returns CDR1 LGHNT and CDR2 FRNRAP. CDR3: CASGLAGQQKETQYF. DNA for the CDR3: TGTGCTAGTGGTTTGGCCGGACAGCAAAAAGAGACCCAGTACTTC.

This clone was picked up one time. This chain connects TRBV5-1 to TRBJ2-6; D is possibly TRBD2 (6 bases). CDR1 is SGHRS and CDR2 is YFSETQ in the germline V gene. The CDR3 runs to 19 residues. V lost 4 bases and J lost 0, with 20 bases in between. CDR3 sequence: CASSKNGGLPNSGANVLTF. In DNA form, the CDR3 reads TGCGCCAGCAGCAAGAACGGGGGACTCCCTAACTCTGGGGCCAACGTCCTGACTTTC.

V usage is TRBV5-6 and J usage is TRBJ2-5, with a weak D call TRBD2 (5 bases). The DNA end favors TRBJ2-7, so the J call may be wrong. This CDR3 is built from 14 residues. Germline-derived CDR1 and CDR2 are SGHDT and YYEEEE. CDR3 DNA: TGTGCCAGCAGCTTGGGGCTAGCTACCTACGAGCAGTACTTC. As protein: CASSLGLATYEQYF.

There are a few counts of this clone. This chain connects TRBV10-3 to TRBJ2-3; 14 nucleotides align to TRBD2. This CDR3 region has 18 residues. V was clipped by 6 bases and J by 2 bases; unmatched bases: 10. Germline loops: CDR1 ENHRY, CDR2 SYGVKD. Written as DNA, the CDR3 is TGTGCCATCAGGGGAACCGGGACTAGCGGGGGAAACACAGATACGCAGTATTTT. As protein: CAIRGTGTSGGNTDTQYF.

This clone was recorded a few times. In DNA, the CDR3 is TGTGCCAGCAGCCAAGAAATGCTGAGCTCTGGGGCCAACGTCCTGACTTTC. Its protein product is CASSQEMLSSGANVLTF. The chain carries TRBV4-2 and TRBJ2-6; D unresolved. The V and J ends lost 0 bases and 0 bases respectively, with 9 bases between them. This CDR3 region has 17 residues. CDR1 LGHNA and CDR2 YNFKEQ come from the germline V gene.

This clone was seen a handful of times. The V call is TRBV9, the J call TRBJ1-1; tentatively, D is TRBD1 (6 bases). The germline V and J ends were trimmed by 3 bases and 1 base, with 7 bases remaining between them. The CDR3 length is 13 residues. The germline V gene encodes CDR1 SGDLS and CDR2 YYNGEE. CDR3 sequence (DNA): TGTGCCAGCAGCGGGGGACAGAACACTGAAGCTTTCTTT. Translating gives CASSGGQNTEAFF.

The chain combines TRBV27 with TRBJ1-2; 11 bases match TRBD1. Germline V gene lookup returns CDR1 MNHEY and CDR2 SMNVEV (reference sequence). With V trimmed by 4 bases and J by 4 bases, 5 bases remained unmatched. This CDR3 contains 15 residues. Written as DNA, the CDR3 is TGTGCCAGCAGTTCACCGGGACAGGGGGGCTATGGCTACACCTTC. Amino acid sequence: CASSSPGQGGYGYTF.